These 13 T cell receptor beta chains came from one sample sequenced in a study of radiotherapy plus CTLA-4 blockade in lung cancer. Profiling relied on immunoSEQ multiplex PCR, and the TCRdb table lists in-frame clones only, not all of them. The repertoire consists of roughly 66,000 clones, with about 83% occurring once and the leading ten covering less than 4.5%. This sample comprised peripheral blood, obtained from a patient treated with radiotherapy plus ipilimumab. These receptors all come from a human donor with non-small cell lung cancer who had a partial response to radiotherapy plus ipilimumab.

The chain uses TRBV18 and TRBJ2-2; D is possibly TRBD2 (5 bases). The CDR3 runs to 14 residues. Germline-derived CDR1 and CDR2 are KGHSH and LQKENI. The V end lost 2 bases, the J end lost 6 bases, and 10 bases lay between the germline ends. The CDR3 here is CASSPIERAGELFF. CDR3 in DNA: TGTGCCAGCTCACCAATTGAGAGGGCCGGGGAGCTGTTTTTT.

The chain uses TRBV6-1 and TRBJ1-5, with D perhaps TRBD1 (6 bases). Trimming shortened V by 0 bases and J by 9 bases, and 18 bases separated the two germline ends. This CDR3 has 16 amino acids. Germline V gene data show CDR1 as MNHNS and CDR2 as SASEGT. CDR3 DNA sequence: TGTGCCAGCAGTGAAGCTGGGGGCAGCCGCTCATCGCCCCAGCATTTT. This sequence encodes CASSEAGGSRSSPQHF.

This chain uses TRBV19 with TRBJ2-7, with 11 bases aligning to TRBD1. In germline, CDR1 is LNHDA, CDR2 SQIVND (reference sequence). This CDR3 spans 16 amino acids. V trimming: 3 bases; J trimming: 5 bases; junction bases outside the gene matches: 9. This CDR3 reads CASSIGGTGGNDEQYF. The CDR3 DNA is TGTGCCAGTAGTATCGGGGGGACAGGGGGTAACGACGAGCAGTACTTC. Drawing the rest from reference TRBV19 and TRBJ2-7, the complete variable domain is DGGITQSPKYLFRKEGQNVTLSCEQNLNHDAMYWYRQDPGQGLRLIYYSQIVNDFQKGDIAEGYSVSREKKESFPLTVTSAQKNPTAFYLCASSIGGTGGNDEQYFGPGTRLTVT.

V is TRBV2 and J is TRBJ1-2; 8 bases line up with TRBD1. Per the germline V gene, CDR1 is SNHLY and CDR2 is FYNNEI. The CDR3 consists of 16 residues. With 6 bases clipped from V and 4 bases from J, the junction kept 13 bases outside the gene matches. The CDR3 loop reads CASRGDGTGPSYGYTF. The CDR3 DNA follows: TGTGCCAGCAGGGGCGACGGGACAGGTCCATCCTATGGCTACACCTTC.

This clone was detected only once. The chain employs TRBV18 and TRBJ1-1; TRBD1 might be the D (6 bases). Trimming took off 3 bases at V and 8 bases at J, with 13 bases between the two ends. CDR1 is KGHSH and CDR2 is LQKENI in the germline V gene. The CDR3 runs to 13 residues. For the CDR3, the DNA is TGTGCCAGCTCACCCCTTGCAGACAGGGAAGCTTTCTTT. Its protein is CASSPLADREAFF.

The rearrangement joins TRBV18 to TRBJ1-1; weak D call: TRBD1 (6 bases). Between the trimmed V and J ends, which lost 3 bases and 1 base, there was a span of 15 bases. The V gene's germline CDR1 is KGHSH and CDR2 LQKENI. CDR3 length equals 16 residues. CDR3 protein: CASSPNRGGWNTEAFF. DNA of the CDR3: TGTGCCAGCTCACCGAACCGGGGGGGCTGGAACACTGAAGCTTTCTTT.

CDR3 nucleotide sequence: TGTGCCAGCAGTTTAGGTGGGCGTCAGCCCCAGCATTTT. Amino acid sequence: CASSLGGRQPQHF. The chain has TRBV27 and TRBJ1-5, with D unresolved. Germline CDR1 is MNHEY and CDR2 is SMNVEV (reference sequence). V lost 2 bases, J lost 6 bases, and 8 bases lay in between. The CDR3 is made up of 13 amino acids.

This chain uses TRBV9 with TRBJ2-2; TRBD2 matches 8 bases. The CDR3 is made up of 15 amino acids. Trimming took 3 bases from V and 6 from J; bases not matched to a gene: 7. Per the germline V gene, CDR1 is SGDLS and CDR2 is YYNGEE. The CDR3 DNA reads TGTGCCAGCAGCGAAGGACTAGCTGTCGCCGGGGAGCTGTTTTTT. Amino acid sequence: CASSEGLAVAGELFF. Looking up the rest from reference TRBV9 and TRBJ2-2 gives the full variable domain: DSGVTQTPKHLITATGQRVTLRCSPRSGDLSVYWYQQSLDQGLQFLIQYYNGEERAKGNILERFSAQQFPDLHSELNLSSLELGDSALYFCASSEGLAVAGELFFGEGSRLTVL.

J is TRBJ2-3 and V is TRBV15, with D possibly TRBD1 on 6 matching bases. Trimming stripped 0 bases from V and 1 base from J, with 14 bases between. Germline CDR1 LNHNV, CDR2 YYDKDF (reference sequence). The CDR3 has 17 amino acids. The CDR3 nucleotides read TGTGCCACCAGCAGAGACTTGGACAGTGGCGGCACAGATACGCAGTATTTT. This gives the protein CATSRDLDSGGTDTQYF.

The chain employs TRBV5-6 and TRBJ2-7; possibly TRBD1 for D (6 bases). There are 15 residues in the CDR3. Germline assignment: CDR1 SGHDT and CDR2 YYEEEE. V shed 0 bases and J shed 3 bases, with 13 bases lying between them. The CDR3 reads CASSLAGQIYYEQYF. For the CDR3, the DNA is TGTGCCAGCAGCTTGGCGGGACAAATATACTACGAGCAGTACTTC.

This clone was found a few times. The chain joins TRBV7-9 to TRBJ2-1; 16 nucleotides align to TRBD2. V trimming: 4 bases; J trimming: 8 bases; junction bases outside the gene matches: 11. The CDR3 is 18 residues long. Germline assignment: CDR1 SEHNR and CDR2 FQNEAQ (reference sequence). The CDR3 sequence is CASSSGLAGGKGFDEQFF. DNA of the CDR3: TGTGCCAGCAGCTCGGGACTAGCGGGAGGGAAAGGATTCGATGAGCAGTTCTTC.

CDR3 in DNA: TGTGCCAGCACCCGGACAGGGGGTCAAGGGCAGCCCCAGCATTTT. It is translated as CASTRTGGQGQPQHF. This rearrangement joins TRBV6-1 to TRBJ1-5; 10 bases line up with TRBD1. With 7 bases clipped from V and 7 bases from J, the junction kept 10 bases outside the gene matches. Germline V gives CDR1 MNHNS, CDR2 SASEGT. The CDR3 covers 15 residues.

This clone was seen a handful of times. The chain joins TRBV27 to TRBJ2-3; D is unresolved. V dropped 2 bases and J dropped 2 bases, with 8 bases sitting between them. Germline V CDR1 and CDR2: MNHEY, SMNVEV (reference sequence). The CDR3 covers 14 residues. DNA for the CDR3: TGTGCCAGCAGTTTAAGCGTACCCACAGATACGCAGTATTTT. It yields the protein CASSLSVPTDTQYF.